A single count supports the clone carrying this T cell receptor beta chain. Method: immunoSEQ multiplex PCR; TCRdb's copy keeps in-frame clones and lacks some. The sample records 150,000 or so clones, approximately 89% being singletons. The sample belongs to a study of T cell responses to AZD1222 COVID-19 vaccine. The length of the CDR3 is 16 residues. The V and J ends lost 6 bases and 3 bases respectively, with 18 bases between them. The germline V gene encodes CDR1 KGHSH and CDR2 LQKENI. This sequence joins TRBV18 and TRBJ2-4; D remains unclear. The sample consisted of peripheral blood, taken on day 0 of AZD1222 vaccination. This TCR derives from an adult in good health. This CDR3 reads CASSHLFEVNKNIQYF. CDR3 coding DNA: TGTGCCAGCTCCCACCTCTTTGAGGTTAACAAAAACATTCAGTACTTC. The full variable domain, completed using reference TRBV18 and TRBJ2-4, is NAGVMQNPRHLVRRRGQEARLRCSPMKGHSHVYWYRQLPEEGLKFMVYLQKENIIDESGMPKERFSAEFPKEGPSILRIQQVVRGDSAAYFCASSHLFEVNKNIQYFGAGTRLSVL.